A single TCR beta chain is shown here with its context. Its antigen has not been determined. Base qualities are not at hand, and no much larger clone is one base apart. The immunoSEQ Assay, a bias-controlled multiplex PCR, was used to amplify TCRbeta CDR3 regions from genomic DNA. Under the source paper's analysis protocol: Within the assay, amplification of reference gene primers was used to estimate how many nucleated cells each sample contained. Sequence reads were collapsed and filtered to measure the absolute abundance of every unique TCRbeta CDR3 rearrangement. For each sample, productive Simpson clonality was calculated as the square root of Simpson's diversity index across productive rearrangements. This is the immuneACCESS table as TCRdb keeps it, with only in-frame sequences that have V and J called. A part of the clones is gone; compared with another copy, unresolved V genes explain less than half, and the rest is unexplained. V and J calls plus clone size are reproduced from that table; the DNA served to infer D and trimming. For this sample there are tens of thousands of clones; just over 85% appear just once. The ten top clones hold 1.2% of the sample.

The CDR1 and CDR2 encoded by the germline V gene are SGHRS and YFSETQ. The CDR3, from cysteine to phenylalanine, totals 15 residues. Only the CDR3 region is kept as DNA, spanning 45 bases read in frame from base 1. Trimming removed 4 bases from V and 3 bases from J; the gene matches leave 3 bases unexplained. This entry is derived from a study of blood T cell repertoires in COVID-19 (TCRdb year 2020). Notes on the research overall: Samples covering the acute and convalescent phases of COVID-19 were provided by collaborators in the United States, Italy and Spain. Where available, HLA class I and class II types were obtained from metadata supplied by the sample provider rather than from assay-based typing. A de-identified subject ID, COVID-19 status, age in years and sex were almost always included in the sample metadata. The samples were drawn from the first 160 participants of the ongoing ImmuneRACE study and from over a thousand subjects provided by 6 global collaborators. The prospective study material was composed of cDNA or gDNA derived from T cells, B-cell-depleted T cells, or PBMCs. Deeply sampled blood TCRbeta repertoires from subjects exposed to, actively infected with, or recovered from COVID-19 were included in the dataset. The repertoires were released in a freely available public database meant as a resource for research on the immune response to SARS-CoV-2. Here is what the overall study found, with its caveats: Clinical and demographic metadata were provided uncurated, with the amount varying by source and participant.

The collaborating institutions used their own protocols to collect whole blood in K2EDTA tubes. For TCRbeta analysis, collaborator samples were shipped as frozen whole blood, as isolated PBMCs, or as DNA extracted from either sample type. The sequenced sample consisted of peripheral blood. The receptor's source is a man aged 35-49 years with acute or convalescent COVID-19. The rearranged chain carries TRBV5-1 and TRBJ2-5; TRBD2 lines up with 13 middle nucleotides. The sequenced DNA: TGCGCCAGCAGCCCCGGACTAGCGGGAGAAGAGACCCAGTACTTC. Its amino acids are CASSPGLAGEETQYF.